This T cell receptor (beta chain) was profiled in a study of neurological immune-mediated disorders. This clonotype occurred many times. TCRdb redid the calling of the 5' RACE reads with MiXCR, one entry per CDR3 protein. The table records tens of thousands of distinct CDR3 sequences, about 14% of them present only once. In germline, CDR1 is SGHRS, CDR2 YFSETQ. This CDR3 spans 14 amino acids. V lost 4 bases and J lost 3, with 12 bases in between. The TCR comes from a woman aged 45-59 years with HTLV-1-associated myelopathy (HAM/TSP). What was sequenced was PBMCs. V and J are TRBV5-1 and TRBJ2-3; the D gene could be TRBD1 or TRBD2 (6 bases each). CDR3 residues: CASSVQGGTDTQYF. The CDR3 bases are TGCGCCAGCAGCGTACAGGGAGGAACAGATACGCAGTATTTT.